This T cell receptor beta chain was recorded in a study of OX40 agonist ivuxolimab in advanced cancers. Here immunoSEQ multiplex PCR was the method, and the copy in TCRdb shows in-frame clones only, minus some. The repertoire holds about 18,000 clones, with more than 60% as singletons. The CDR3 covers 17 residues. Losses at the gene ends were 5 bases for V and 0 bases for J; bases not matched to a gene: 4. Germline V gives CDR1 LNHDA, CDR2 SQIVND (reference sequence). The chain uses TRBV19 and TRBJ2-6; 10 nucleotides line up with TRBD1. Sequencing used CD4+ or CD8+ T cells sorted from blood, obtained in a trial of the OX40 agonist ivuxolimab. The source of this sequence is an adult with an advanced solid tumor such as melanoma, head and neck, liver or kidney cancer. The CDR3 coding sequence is TGTGCCAGTAGTCCCCGGACAGGGGGCTCTGGGGCCAACGTCCTGACTTTC. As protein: CASSPRTGGSGANVLTF.